The clone carrying this TCR beta chain appeared a few times. What it recognizes is unknown. Cells were stimulated with CMV-infected fibroblast lysates at 10 ug/mL. CD40L-negative CD69-negative CD45RO-high memory CD4+ T cells were sorted as populations depleted of antigen-responding cells. The sample belongs to a study of persistence of HIV-infected CD4 T cells. The CDR3 sequence is 15 residues long. The V segment lost 4 bases and the J segment 1 base; nucleotides outside the gene matches: 5. Germline CDR1 and CDR2: SGHNT and YYREEE (reference sequence). Whole-study results and caveats: TCRbeta richness was lower in CMV- and Gag-responding cells than in anti-CD3/anti-CD28-responding cells.

The libraries were made with immunoSEQ version 4 in survey mode. Profiling relied on immunoSEQ multiplex PCR, and the TCRdb table lists in-frame clones only, not all of them. Among tens of thousands of clones listed, more than 60% were seen once. V gene TRBV5-4 combines with J gene TRBJ2-3; 8 bases line up with TRBD2. This clonotype was obtained from an adult man with HIV who was CMV-seropositive. The sample consisted of CD4+ T cells sorted from PBMCs after roughly 18-hour stimulation, taken from a patient who received antiretroviral therapy. CDR3 sequence: CASSRRGAGTDTQYF. In nucleotides, the CDR3 is TGTGCCAGCAGCCGGCGGGGGGCTGGCACAGATACGCAGTATTTT.